The 14 T cell receptor beta chains reported below all come from one sample, sequenced in a study of beta chain features in type 1 diabetes. Study-level points and caveats: Among all four CD4+ subsets, Type 1 diabetes patients had TCRB CDR3s that were moderately but significantly shorter.

These receptors lack a known antigen. The whole isolated RNA underwent reverse transcription, so sequencing captured expressed TCRB transcripts. Sequenced by immunoSEQ multiplex PCR; TCRdb stores in-frame clones only, minus some. The sample contains 160,000 or so clones, about 8.1% of which appear only once. The sequenced material came from central memory CD4+ T cells from blood. The receptors were sampled from a woman younger than 35 with type 1 diabetes.

This clone was seen a few times. This chain links TRBV30 with TRBJ2-5; TRBD2 matches at 10 bases. This CDR3 is built from 15 residues. With V trimmed by 2 bases and J by 5 bases, 8 bases remained unmatched. Looked up from germline, CDR1 is GTSNPN and CDR2 is SVGIG (reference sequence). CDR3 loop: CAWSRLAGVRETQYF. CDR3 nucleotides: TGTGCCTGGAGTCGTCTAGCGGGAGTACGGGAGACCCAGTACTTC.

This clone was seen a handful of times. The chain recombines TRBV5-1 with TRBJ2-1, with 11 bases aligning to TRBD2. CDR1 is SGHRS, CDR2 YFSETQ, per germline. The CDR3 has 17 residues. With V trimmed by 6 bases and J by 6 bases, 14 bases remained unmatched. The chain's CDR3 is CASTDGGTSGYRNEQFF. For the CDR3, the DNA is TGCGCCAGCACCGATGGGGGGACTAGCGGTTACCGCAATGAGCAGTTCTTC.

The rearrangement uses TRBV15 and TRBJ2-5; D is possibly TRBD2 (6 bases). The length of the CDR3 is 17 residues. The ends were cut back, 0 bases at V and 3 bases at J, with 17 bases in the middle. Germline CDR1 LNHNV, CDR2 YYDKDF (reference sequence). CDR3 DNA: TGTGCCACCAGCAGAGACCTGAGTGGCGGGGTAAAAGAGACCCAGTACTTC. Protein sequence: CATSRDLSGGVKETQYF.

About this clone itself: Other DNA sequences from this sample encode an identical CDR3 as well. The gene calls are TRBV2 and TRBJ1-5; D unclear. V was shortened by 3 bases and J by 2 bases, with 8 bases between the two germline ends. CDR1 is SNHLY and CDR2 is FYNNEI in the germline V gene. The CDR3 spans 14 residues. CDR3: CASSEATGNQPQHF. DNA of the CDR3: TGTGCCAGCAGTGAGGCTACAGGCAATCAGCCCCAGCATTTT.

J is TRBJ2-5 and V is TRBV19; 9 nucleotides line up with TRBD1. The CDR3 sequence is 15 residues long. V gave up 10 bases and J gave up 5 bases; unmatched junction bases: 14. Germline CDR1 reads LNHDA; CDR2 reads SQIVND (reference sequence). This chain's CDR3 is CATRPGQGFSETQYF. The CDR3 DNA sequence: TGTGCCACCCGACCGGGACAGGGTTTTTCTGAGACCCAGTACTTC.

The chain combines TRBV7-9 with TRBJ1-4; D ambiguous. In germline, CDR1 is SEHNR, CDR2 FQNEAQ (reference sequence). V lost 5 bases to trimming and J lost 7 bases, with 17 bases between them. The CDR3 has 15 amino acids. The CDR3 nucleotides read TGTGCCAGCAGCCAACCGGGATACGGAGGTGAAAAACTGTTTTTT. Protein: CASSQPGYGGEKLFF.

This clone was counted between two and nine times. This chain links TRBV30 with TRBJ2-3; no clear D gene. Trimming removed 4 bases from V and 3 bases from J, with 14 bases in between. The germline V gene has CDR1 GTSNPN and CDR2 SVGIG (reference sequence). The CDR3 spans 14 residues. CDR3 coding DNA: TGTGCCTGGATACAACCTCCGGGTACAGATACGCAGTATTTT. Amino acids: CAWIQPPGTDTQYF.

The rearrangement links TRBV5-6 to TRBJ2-1; TRBD2 aligns across 13 bases. This CDR3 has 16 residues. Losses at the gene ends were 4 bases for V and 7 bases for J; bases not matched to a gene: 8. Germline CDR1 reads SGHDT; CDR2 reads YYEEEE. The CDR3 loop is CASSPTGLAGANEQFF. The CDR3 DNA reads TGTGCCAGCAGCCCCACAGGACTAGCGGGAGCTAATGAGCAGTTCTTC.

This clone was seen at least ten times. The V call is TRBV4-3, the J call TRBJ1-2, with 8 bases fitting TRBD1. The CDR3 has 14 amino acids. Per the germline V gene, CDR1 is LGHNA and CDR2 is YSLEER. The V segment lost 3 bases and the J segment 5 bases; nucleotides outside the gene matches: 5. CDR3 sequence reads: CASSHPDRAYGYTF. The CDR3 coding sequence is TGCGCCAGCAGCCACCCGGACAGGGCTTATGGCTACACCTTC.

Remarks on this clone: At one end the junction does not follow the germline gene, possibly because of a read error. The chain uses TRBV7-7 and TRBJ2-5; the D is unclear. CDR1 SSHAT and CDR2 FNYEAQ come from the germline V gene (reference sequence). The CDR3 totals 14 residues. CDR3 amino acids: CASSLLAFGETQYF. As DNA, the CDR3 is TGTGCTAGCAGCTTACTGGCCTTCGGGGAGACCCAGTACTTC. Drawing the rest from reference TRBV7-7 and TRBJ2-5, the complete variable domain is GAGVSQSPRYKVTKRGQDVTLRCDPISSHATLYWYQQALGQGPEFLTYFNYEAQPDKSGLPSDRFSAERPEGSISTLTIQRTEQRDSAMYRCASSLLAFGETQYFGPGTRLLVL.

In its sample, this clone was seen a few times. The chain has TRBV7-9 and TRBJ1-1, with D possibly TRBD1 on 6 matching bases. Trimming took off 5 bases at V and 7 bases at J, with 11 bases between the two ends. CDR3 length equals 12 residues. Germline V CDR1 and CDR2: SEHNR, FQNEAQ (reference sequence). The CDR3 DNA reads TGTGCCAGCAGCAGACAGGACAGTGAAGCTTTCTTT. Encoded protein: CASSRQDSEAFF.

J is TRBJ2-6 and V is TRBV19; D possibly corresponds to TRBD1 (6 bases). Trimming stripped 11 bases from V and 2 bases from J, with 16 bases between. The V gene's germline CDR1 is LNHDA and CDR2 SQIVND (reference sequence). The CDR3 has 15 amino acids. CDR3: CAASPGVTGANVLTF. The CDR3 DNA sequence: TGTGCCGCAAGTCCAGGGGTGACTGGGGCCAACGTCCTGACTTTC.

This clone has more than one count but fewer than ten. The chain combines TRBV11-2 with TRBJ1-3; D ambiguous. Trimming cost V 0 bases and J 0 bases, with 6 bases left between them. This CDR3 is built from 15 residues. CDR1 is SGHAT, CDR2 FQNNGV, per germline. CDR3 bases: TGTGCCAGCAGCTTAGAAGCCGCCTCTGGAAACACCATATATTTT. Residues: CASSLEAASGNTIYF.

This clone was counted between two and nine times. V gene TRBV19 combines with J gene TRBJ2-2; D is unresolved. In germline, CDR1 is LNHDA, CDR2 SQIVND (reference sequence). Trimming left V 6 bases short and J 5 bases short, with 13 bases between. The CDR3 consists of 14 residues. The CDR3 protein is CASRPPLWTGELFF. The CDR3 region has the DNA TGTGCCAGTAGACCCCCTCTATGGACCGGGGAGCTGTTTTTT. Full variable domain (rest looked up from reference TRBV19 and TRBJ2-2): DGGITQSPKYLFRKEGQNVTLSCEQNLNHDAMYWYRQDPGQGLRLIYYSQIVNDFQKGDIAEGYSVSREKKESFPLTVTSAQKNPTAFYLCASRPPLWTGELFFGEGSRLTVL.